Listed below are T cell receptor beta chains from one sample, sequenced in a study of T cells after posttransplantation cyclophosphamide. Assay used: immunoSEQ multiplex PCR; TCRdb lists only in-frame clones, some missing. The sample lists about 31,000 clones, around nine tenths occurring once. Sequenced material: naive CD4+ T cells sorted from blood. The source is a man between 25 and 39 years old in good health and a related stem cell transplant donor. CDR3s include the opening cysteine and the closing phenylalanine or tryptophan. The D gene is left open where the match is weak. Some rows mark clone size as missing; the rest say once, few, many or name a class of expanded clone.

v_gene	d_gene	j_gene	abundance	CDR3aa	CDR3nt
TRBV11-3	TRBD2	TRBJ2-1	.	CASSLGTSADNEQFF	TGTGCCAGCAGCTTGGGGACTAGCGCAGACAATGAGCAGTTCTTC
TRBV19	TRBD1	TRBJ1-4	few	CASSSGTVGEKLFF	TGTGCCAGTAGCTCCGGGACAGTGGGTGAAAAACTGTTTTTT
TRBV6-5	TRBD2	TRBJ2-7	few	CASSYSPAGAYEQYF	TGTGCCAGCAGTTACTCCCCAGCGGGGGCCTACGAGCAGTACTTC
TRBV6-5	TRBD2	TRBJ2-1	.	CASTERGSSYNEQFF	TGTGCCAGCACCGAGCGGGGGAGCTCCTACAATGAGCAGTTCTTC
TRBV6-1	TRBD1	TRBJ1-1	.	CASSTDRDTEAFF	TGTGCCAGCAGTACGGACAGGGACACTGAAGCTTTCTTT
TRBV20-1	.	TRBJ1-2	.	CSAPTPNGYTF	TGCAGTGCCCCGACTCCGAATGGCTACACCTTC
TRBV2	TRBD1	TRBJ2-1	.	CASSNDRGQVFSYNEQFF	TGTGCCAGCAGTAATGACCGTGGACAGGTATTCTCCTACAATGAGCAGTTCTTC
TRBV5-6	TRBD2	TRBJ2-7	.	CASSLPSGYEQYF	TGTGCCAGCAGCTTGCCTAGCGGTTACGAGCAGTACTTC
TRBV4-1	TRBD1	TRBJ2-7	.	CASSQVRDRANEQYF	TGCGCCAGCAGCCAAGTTCGGGACAGGGCCAACGAGCAGTACTTC
TRBV7-7	TRBD1	TRBJ2-5	.	CASSLGQGDETQYF	TGTGCTAGCAGCTTGGGACAGGGCGATGAGACCCAGTACTTC
TRBV6-4	.	TRBJ1-4	few	CASSQTQGGEKLFF	TGTGCCAGCAGTCAGACCCAAGGAGGTGAAAAACTGTTTTTT
TRBV4-1	.	TRBJ2-3	.	CASSQDDRRADTQYF	TGCGCCAGCAGCCAAGATGACAGGAGAGCAGATACGCAGTATTTT
TRBV5-1	TRBD2	TRBJ2-1	.	CASSLRGGSSYNEQFF	TGCGCCAGCAGCTTACGGGGGGGGAGCTCCTACAATGAGCAGTTCTTC
TRBV27	.	TRBJ2-7	.	CASSPRPTYEQYF	TGTGCCAGCAGCCCGCGCCCGACTTACGAGCAGTACTTC
TRBV7-7	TRBD1	TRBJ2-1	.	CASSYSPGGEQFF	TGTGCTAGCAGCTATAGCCCAGGGGGTGAGCAGTTCTTC
TRBV19	.	TRBJ1-5	.	CASSSSWEARNSNQPQHF	TGTGCCAGTAGTTCTTCTTGGGAGGCGCGTAATAGCAATCAGCCCCAGCATTTT
TRBV27	TRBD1	TRBJ2-3	.	CASSVTGTTDTQYF	TGTGCCAGCAGTGTGACAGGGACCACAGATACGCAGTATTTT
TRBV12-5	.	TRBJ2-2	.	CASGLGETVTGELFF	TGTGCTAGTGGTTTGGGAGAGACAGTCACCGGGGAGCTGTTTTTT
TRBV19	TRBD1	TRBJ2-3	once	CASSTAWTGRTDTQYF	TGTGCCAGTAGTACAGCATGGACAGGACGCACAGATACGCAGTATTTT
TRBV7-3	.	TRBJ2-3	.	CASSLTSRGTQYF	TGTGCCAGCAGCTTAACGTCACGGGGAACGCAGTATTTT
TRBV6-1	.	TRBJ1-5	.	CASSDNRGYNQPQHF	TGTGCCAGCAGTGATAATAGGGGGTACAATCAGCCCCAGCATTTT
TRBV9	TRBD1	TRBJ1-6	.	CASSRQGLDNSPLHF	TGTGCCAGCAGCAGACAGGGGCTGGATAATTCACCCCTCCACTTT
TRBV19	TRBD2	TRBJ2-3	.	CASSPTSGGAPDTQYF	TGTGCCAGTAGTCCTACTAGCGGGGGGGCCCCCGATACGCAGTATTTT
TRBV18	TRBD1	TRBJ1-2	.	CASSPGQGRNYGYTF	TGTGCCAGCTCACCGGGACAGGGGCGTAACTATGGCTACACCTTC
TRBV6-1	TRBD2	TRBJ2-2	.	CASSEIGGATGELFF	TGTGCCAGCAGTGAGATCGGGGGGGCCACCGGGGAGCTGTTTTTT
TRBV6-6	TRBD1	TRBJ2-4	.	CASSYSGDRGDIQYF	TGTGCCAGCAGTTACTCGGGGGACAGGGGGGACATTCAGTACTTC
TRBV5-1	.	TRBJ2-7	.	CASSLGDINRIYEQYF	TGCGCCAGCAGCTTGGGGGACATCAATAGAATCTACGAGCAGTACTTC
TRBV6-5	.	TRBJ1-3	few	CASSYGQGVGNTIYF	TGTGCCAGCAGTTACGGCCAGGGTGTTGGAAACACCATATATTTT
TRBV27	.	TRBJ1-5	.	CASSLGQGRREAQHF	TGTGCCAGCAGCCTGGGGCAGGGAAGGAGGGAGGCCCAGCATTTT